A selection of T cell receptor beta chains follows, all from one sample in a study of a mutant IDH1 vaccine in newly diagnosed glioma. Sequencing was performed with immunoSEQ multiplex PCR; in TCRdb, only in-frame clones are kept and a portion is missing. The table has 55,000 to 65,000 clones, 80% seen once. For these TCRs, the target antigens are not known. The sample here was PBMCs, taken from a glioma patient whose treatment included an IDH1 peptide vaccine. The receptors derive from a man aged 50-60 years with glioma. Each CDR3 is given with its conserved first and last residue. Each record gives: V gene, clone size, J gene, CDR3 length, D gene, CDR3 protein, CDR3 DNA. D genes are given only for firm matches. Some rows mark clone size as missing; the rest say once, few, many or name a class of expanded clone.

>TRBV11-3|once|TRBJ2-5|14|-
CASSHTGYKETQYF
TGTGCCAGCAGCCATACAGGGTACAAAGAGACCCAGTACTTC
>TRBV20-1|-|TRBJ2-7|10|TRBD2
CSAERGEQYF
TGCAGTGCAGAGCGGGGGGAGCAGTACTTC
>TRBV19|-|TRBJ1-1|13|-
CASSIRGYTEAFF
TGTGCCAGTAGTATCAGGGGATACACTGAAGCTTTCTTT
>TRBV13|-|TRBJ2-3|11|-
CASSLKNPQYF
TGTGCCAGCAGCTTAAAAAACCCGCAGTATTTT
>TRBV14|-|TRBJ1-3|17|-
CASSQIDRPFAGNTIYF
TGTGCCAGCAGCCAAATCGACAGGCCGTTCGCCGGAAACACCATATATTTT
>TRBV4-3|-|TRBJ2-3|20|TRBD2
CASSQDSVGLAGGRTDTQYF
TGCGCCAGCAGCCAAGATTCTGTCGGACTAGCGGGGGGCCGCACAGATACGCAGTATTTT
>TRBV2|-|TRBJ1-1|17|-
CASWGGAEGWGNTEAFF
TGTGCCAGCTGGGGGGGCGCGGAGGGCTGGGGGAACACTGAAGCTTTCTTT
>TRBV2|-|TRBJ1-4|16|TRBD1
CASSRQGIQANEKLFF
TGTGCCAGCAGTCGACAGGGGATTCAAGCTAATGAAAAACTGTTTTTT
>TRBV7-9|-|TRBJ2-7|12|-
CASTDISYEQYF
TGTGCCAGCACGGACATTTCCTACGAGCAGTACTTC
>TRBV6-5|-|TRBJ1-1|14|TRBD1
CASIRGQGDTEAFF
TGTGCCAGCATCAGAGGACAGGGCGACACTGAAGCTTTCTTT
>TRBV27|-|TRBJ2-7|15|TRBD2
CASSNPSGDFYEQYF
TGTGCCAGCAGTAACCCTAGCGGGGACTTTTACGAGCAGTACTTC
>TRBV4-1|-|TRBJ1-1|14|TRBD1
CASSQDWKQGLAFF
TGCGCCAGCAGCCAAGATTGGAAACAGGGGCTAGCTTTCTTT
>TRBV4-2|-|TRBJ1-6|15|-
CASSQLDPESSPLHF
TGTGCCAGCAGCCAGCTGGACCCGGAGAGCTCACCCCTCCACTTT
>TRBV15|-|TRBJ2-2|15|TRBD1
CATSTGTGSGGELFF
TGTGCCACCTCAACCGGGACAGGTTCCGGGGGGGAGCTGTTTTTT
>TRBV28|-|TRBJ2-3|15|-
CASSLFGRGQDTQYF
TGTGCCAGCAGTTTATTTGGTCGGGGGCAAGATACGCAGTATTTT
>TRBV6-5|-|TRBJ1-2|12|-
CASSSTLIGYTF
TGTGCCAGCAGTTCCACCTTGATCGGCTACACCTTC
>TRBV6-5|-|TRBJ1-2|13|-
CASRGSGDYGYTF
TGTGCCAGCCGGGGATCAGGAGACTATGGCTACACCTTC
>TRBV5-4|-|TRBJ1-3|15|TRBD1
CASSLAGGSGNTIYF
TGTGCCAGCAGCTTAGCAGGGGGCTCTGGAAACACCATATATTTT
>TRBV29-1|-|TRBJ2-1|14|TRBD1
CSAAAGTAFNEQFF
TGCAGCGCGGCTGCAGGGACAGCCTTTAATGAGCAGTTCTTC
>TRBV9|-|TRBJ1-3|15|-
CASSLEGGSGNTIYF
TGTGCCAGCAGCCTCGAGGGGGGCTCTGGAAACACCATATATTTT
>TRBV11-2|once|TRBJ1-1|13|-
CASSSQGSTEAFF
TGTGCCAGCAGCTCCCAGGGGTCCACTGAAGCTTTCTTT
>TRBV29-1|-|TRBJ2-7|12|-
CSVVMGPDEQYF
TGCAGCGTTGTAATGGGGCCAGACGAGCAGTACTTC
>TRBV6-6|-|TRBJ1-3|14|-
CASSYDGSGNTIYF
TGTGCCAGCAGTTACGACGGCTCTGGAAACACCATATATTTT